The table lists the clone carrying this TCR beta chain with a few counts. Its antigen is not identified. PCR was performed a second time for about 7 to 12 cycles using a sample-barcoded 5' primer and a J-beta primer mix. In TCRdb, the 5' RACE reads were re-called with MiXCR into one record per CDR3 protein. The sample records some 550,000 distinct CDR3 sequences, less than 60% being singletons. This specimen comes from a study of blood T cells in healthy people across ages. Study-level results: Across samples, TCR beta diversity tracked strongly with naive T cell percentage.

PBMCs were isolated at a quantity of at least 7 million per sample. The CDR3 has 15 residues. The J segment lost 6 bases and the V segment lost 3 bases, leaving 10 bases of the junction unmatched. Per the germline V gene, CDR1 is MNHEY and CDR2 is SVGEGT. Sequenced input: blood. This rearrangement joins TRBV6-2 or TRBV6-3 to TRBJ2-7; the match to TRBD1 covers 8 bases. This receptor was taken from a man older than 75 in good health. CDR3 amino acids: CASSYAGQATSEQYF. As DNA, the CDR3 is TGTGCCAGCAGTTATGCGGGACAGGCGACGTCCGAGCAGTACTTC.